These T cell receptor beta chains were read from a single sample in a study of CD8+CD57+ T cells in acquired aplastic anemia. TCRdb processed the reads anew with MiXCR; each CDR3 protein has one entry. The table lists 180,000 or so distinct CDR3 sequences, approximately 45% of them singletons. Sequenced sample: sorted CD4+, CD8+, or CD8+CD57+ T cells (not recorded which) from PBMCs. These receptors all stem from a human donor in good health. The CDR3 runs from the conserved cysteine through the conserved F or W. The order of the fields is CDR3 protein, CDR3 DNA, D gene, J gene, V gene, clone size. A D gene is named only where the DNA matches it firmly. Some rows have no size entry. The others give once, few or many, or a class for an expanded clone.

CSARARVVGETQYF | TGCAGTGCTAGAGCCCGTGTTGTAGGAGAGACCCAGTACTTC | . | TRBJ2-5 | TRBV20-1 | .
CATPSSYEQYF | TGTGCCACCCCGAGCTCCTACGAGCAGTACTTC | . | TRBJ2-7 | TRBV24-1 | .
CASTPRTDQPQHF | TGTGCCAGTACCCCCAGGACAGATCAGCCCCAGCATTTT | . | TRBJ1-5 | TRBV19 | .
CSQAGRSTDTQYF | TGCAGTCAAGCGGGCCGAAGCACAGATACGCAGTATTTT | . | TRBJ2-3 | TRBV20-1 | once
CSAPGSGDRNEQFF | TGCAGTGCCCCAGGGTCGGGAGACCGCAATGAGCAGTTCTTC | . | TRBJ2-1 | TRBV20-1 | medium-sized
CASRLPGQLTEAFF | TGTGCCAGCCGCCTACCGGGACAATTGACTGAAGCTTTCTTT | . | TRBJ1-1 | TRBV25-1 | many
CSARARLVGEQFF | TGCAGTGCTAGAGCCAGGCTAGTCGGTGAGCAGTTCTTC | . | TRBJ2-1 | TRBV20-1 | many
CSAVPGGSTEAFF | TGCAGTGCCGTTCCGGGGGGTTCCACTGAAGCTTTCTTT | . | TRBJ1-1 | TRBV20-1 | once
CASSSGTYGYTF | TGTGCCAGCAGCTCAGGGACATATGGCTACACCTTC | . | TRBJ1-2 | TRBV5-6 | many
CSVETGQGNPEQYF | TGCAGCGTTGAAACCGGACAGGGTAATCCCGAGCAGTACTTC | TRBD1 | TRBJ2-7 | TRBV29-1 | once
CASSPQGAKNIQYF | TGTGCCAGCAGCCCTCAGGGGGCCAAAAACATTCAGTACTTC | . | TRBJ2-4 | TRBV5-4 | .
CAISARISGNTIYF | TGTGCCATCAGTGCGAGGATCTCTGGAAACACCATATATTTT | . | TRBJ1-3 | TRBV10-3 | .
CAISLTRQGMNTEAFF | TGTGCCATCAGCCTCACCAGACAGGGCATGAACACTGAAGCTTTCTTT | TRBD1 | TRBJ1-1 | TRBV10-3 | .
CATSDLTNTDTQYF | TGTGCCACCAGTGATCTTACCAACACAGATACGCAGTATTTT | . | TRBJ2-3 | TRBV24-1 | .
CSAIDRIPRFPQFF | TGCAGTGCTATCGACAGGATCCCTAGATTTCCACAGTTCTTC | . | TRBJ2-1 | TRBV20-1 | .
CASSTDRDGYTF | TGTGCCAGCAGCACGGACAGGGACGGCTACACCTTC | TRBD1 | TRBJ1-2 | TRBV7-8 | few
CASSPGAAVYGYTF | TGTGCCAGCAGCCCCGGGGCAGCCGTTTATGGCTACACCTTC | . | TRBJ1-2 | TRBV28 | few
CASARGYNEQFF | TGTGCCTCGGCTAGGGGTTACAATGAGCAGTTCTTC | . | TRBJ2-1 | TRBV6-2/TRBV6-3 | few
CASSDDRGGGNIQYF | TGTGCCAGCAGCGATGACAGGGGCGGGGGGAACATTCAGTACTTC | . | TRBJ2-4 | TRBV7-9 | many
CASSLGASSYNSPLHF | TGTGCCAGCAGCTTAGGGGCAAGCTCCTATAATTCACCCCTCCACTTT | . | TRBJ1-6 | TRBV11-1 | once
CSVEGGGNQETQYF | TGCAGCGTTGAGGGGGGCGGCAATCAAGAGACCCAGTACTTC | . | TRBJ2-5 | TRBV29-1 | .
CASSLALLSKLMNTEAFF | TGTGCCAGCAGCTTAGCGCTTCTGTCCAAGCTTATGAACACTGAAGCTTTCTTT | . | TRBJ1-1 | TRBV11-1 | .
CASSSVGQGAEQFF | TGCGCCAGCAGCTCGGTGGGACAGGGGGCTGAGCAGTTCTTC | TRBD1 | TRBJ2-1 | TRBV5-1 | many
CASSEPARSSYNEQFF | TGTGCCAGCAGTGAACCAGCGCGGAGCTCCTACAATGAGCAGTTCTTC | . | TRBJ2-1 | TRBV6-1 | .
CASSPLGQGDYGYTF | TGTGCCAGCAGCCCACTGGGACAGGGGGACTATGGCTACACCTTC | TRBD1 | TRBJ1-2 | TRBV5-5 | once
CASSLTGNYVTEAFF | TGTGCCAGCAGTCTCACAGGGAACTATGTCACTGAAGCTTTCTTT | . | TRBJ1-1 | TRBV2 | many
CASSDSGLGGREQFF | TGTGCCAGCAGTGACTCAGGTCTAGGAGGTCGGGAGCAGTTCTTC | . | TRBJ2-1 | TRBV6-4 | many
CASSLLESDTQYF | TGCGCCAGCAGCTTGCTGGAGTCAGATACGCAGTATTTT | . | TRBJ2-3 | TRBV5-1 | many
CASSLVAYNEQFF | TGTGCCAGCAGTTTAGTGGCCTACAATGAGCAGTTCTTC | . | TRBJ2-1 | TRBV27 | .
CASGPGTDNEKLFF | TGTGCCAGCGGACCCGGGACGGATAATGAAAAACTGTTTTTT | . | TRBJ1-4 | TRBV2 | many
CASSASGRAMGGQYF | TGTGCCAGCAGTGCTAGCGGGAGGGCCATGGGCGGGCAGTACTTC | TRBD2 | TRBJ2-7 | TRBV2 | .
CASSQDRYSPEKLFF | TGCGCCAGCAGCCAAGATCGGTATTCCCCAGAAAAACTGTTTTTT | . | TRBJ1-4 | TRBV4-3 | .
CATSPRTGDMNTEAFF | TGTGCCACCAGTCCACGTACAGGGGACATGAACACTGAAGCTTTCTTT | TRBD1 | TRBJ1-1 | TRBV24-1 | once
CASSQSGSSYEQYF | TGTGCCAGCAGCCAATCGGGGTCTTCCTACGAGCAGTACTTC | . | TRBJ2-7 | TRBV14 | many
CASSSGQGNSPHHF | TGTGCCAGCAGCTCGGGACAGGGAAATTCACCCCACCACTTT | TRBD1 | TRBJ1-6 | TRBV5-6 | .
CASTRQGSIYEQYF | TGTGCCAGCACTCGACAGGGGAGTATCTACGAGCAGTACTTC | TRBD1 | TRBJ2-7 | TRBV2 | .
CASSRYYEQYF | TGTGCCAGCAGTCGCTACTACGAGCAGTACTTC | . | TRBJ2-7 | TRBV28 | many
CASSIGTGGGQPQHF | TGTGCCAGTAGTATTGGGACAGGGGGAGGTCAGCCCCAGCATTTT | TRBD1 | TRBJ1-5 | TRBV19 | .
CASRTTGGGNSPLHF | TGTGCCAGTAGGACTACAGGGGGGGGTAATTCACCCCTCCACTTT | TRBD1 | TRBJ1-6 | TRBV19 | many
CASSITGEGEQYF | TGTGCCAGTAGTATTACAGGGGAGGGTGAGCAGTACTTC | . | TRBJ2-7 | TRBV19 | .
CASSATDRVYGYTF | TGTGCCAGCAGCGCAACGGACAGGGTGTATGGCTACACCTTC | TRBD1 | TRBJ1-2 | TRBV25-1 | .
CASRQQGAKNIQYF | TGCGCCAGCAGACAACAGGGTGCCAAAAACATTCAGTACTTC | . | TRBJ2-4 | TRBV5-1 | .
CATSRSGQGPNTGELFF | TGTGCCACCAGCAGATCCGGACAGGGGCCCAACACCGGGGAGCTGTTTTTT | TRBD1 | TRBJ2-2 | TRBV15 | .
CSATGELHYNSPLHF | TGCAGTGCTACCGGAGAGCTCCACTATAATTCACCCCTCCACTTT | . | TRBJ1-6 | TRBV20-1 | many
CSAVLAGGSQETQYF | TGCAGTGCTGTACTAGCGGGAGGCTCCCAAGAGACCCAGTACTTC | TRBD2 | TRBJ2-5 | TRBV20-1 | once
CASRAGTSGLGSSYNEQFF | TGTGCCAGCAGAGCTGGGACTAGCGGTCTCGGTAGCTCCTACAATGAGCAGTTCTTC | TRBD2 | TRBJ2-1 | TRBV12-3/TRBV12-4 | many